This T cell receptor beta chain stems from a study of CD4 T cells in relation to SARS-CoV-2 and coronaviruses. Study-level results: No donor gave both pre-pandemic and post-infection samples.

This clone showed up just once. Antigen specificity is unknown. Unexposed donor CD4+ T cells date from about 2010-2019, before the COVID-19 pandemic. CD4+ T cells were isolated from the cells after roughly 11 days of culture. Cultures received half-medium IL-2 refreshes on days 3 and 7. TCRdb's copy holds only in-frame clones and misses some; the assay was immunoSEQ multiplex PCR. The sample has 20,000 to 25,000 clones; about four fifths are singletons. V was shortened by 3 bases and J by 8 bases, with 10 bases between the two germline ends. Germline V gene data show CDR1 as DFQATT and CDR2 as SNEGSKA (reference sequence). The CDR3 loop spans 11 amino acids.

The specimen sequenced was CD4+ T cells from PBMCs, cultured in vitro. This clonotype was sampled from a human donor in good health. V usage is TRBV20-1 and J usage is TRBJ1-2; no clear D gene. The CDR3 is CSASGGRGYTF. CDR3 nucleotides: TGCAGTGCTAGCGGCGGTCGCGGCTACACCTTC.